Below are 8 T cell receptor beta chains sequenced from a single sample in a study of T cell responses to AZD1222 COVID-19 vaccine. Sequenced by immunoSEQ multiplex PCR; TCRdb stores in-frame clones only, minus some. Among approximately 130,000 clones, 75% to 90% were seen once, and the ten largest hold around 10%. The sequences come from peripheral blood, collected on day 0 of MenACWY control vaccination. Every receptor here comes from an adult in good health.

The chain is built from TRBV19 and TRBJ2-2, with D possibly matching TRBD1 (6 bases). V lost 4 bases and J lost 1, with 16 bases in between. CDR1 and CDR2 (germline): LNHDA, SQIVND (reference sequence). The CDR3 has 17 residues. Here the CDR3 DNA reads TGTGCCAGTAGTACCGGGGCAGGGGCCTTGAACACCGGGGAGCTGTTTTTT. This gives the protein CASSTGAGALNTGELFF. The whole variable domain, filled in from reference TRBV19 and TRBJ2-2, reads DGGITQSPKYLFRKEGQNVTLSCEQNLNHDAMYWYRQDPGQGLRLIYYSQIVNDFQKGDIAEGYSVSREKKESFPLTVTSAQKNPTAFYLCASSTGAGALNTGELFFGEGSRLTVL.

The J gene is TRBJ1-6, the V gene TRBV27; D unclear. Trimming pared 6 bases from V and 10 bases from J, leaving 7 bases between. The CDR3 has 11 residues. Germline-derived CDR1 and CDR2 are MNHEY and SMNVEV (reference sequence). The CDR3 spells CASRGRSPLHF. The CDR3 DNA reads TGTGCCAGCAGAGGACGCTCACCCCTCCACTTT.

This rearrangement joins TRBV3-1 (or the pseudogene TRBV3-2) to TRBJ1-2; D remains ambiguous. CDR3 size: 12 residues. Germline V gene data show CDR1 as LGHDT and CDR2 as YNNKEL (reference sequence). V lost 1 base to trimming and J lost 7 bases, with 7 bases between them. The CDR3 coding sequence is TGTGCCAGCAGCCAAGTTTGGTTTGGCTACACCTTC. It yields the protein CASSQVWFGYTF.

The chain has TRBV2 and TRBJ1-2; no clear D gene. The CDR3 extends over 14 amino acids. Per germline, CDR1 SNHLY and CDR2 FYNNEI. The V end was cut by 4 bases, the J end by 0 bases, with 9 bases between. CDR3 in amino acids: CASSVAQTNYGYTF. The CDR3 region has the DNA TGTGCCAGCAGTGTTGCGCAGACTAACTATGGCTACACCTTC.

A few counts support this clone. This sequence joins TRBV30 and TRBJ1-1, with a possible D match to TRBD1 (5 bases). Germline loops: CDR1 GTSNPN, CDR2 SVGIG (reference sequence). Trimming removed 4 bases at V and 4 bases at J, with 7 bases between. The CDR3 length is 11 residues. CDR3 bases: TGTGCCTGGACAGGGTTCACTGAAGCTTTCTTT. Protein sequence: CAWTGFTEAFF.

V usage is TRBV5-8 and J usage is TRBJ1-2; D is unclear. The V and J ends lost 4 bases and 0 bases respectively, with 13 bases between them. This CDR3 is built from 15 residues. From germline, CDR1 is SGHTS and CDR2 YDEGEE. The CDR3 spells CASSLGNPTNYGYTF. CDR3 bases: TGTGCCAGCAGCCTAGGAAATCCGACTAACTATGGCTACACCTTC.

The CDR3 loop is CASSEGLNGNEKLFF. In DNA form, the CDR3 reads TGTGCCAGCAGCGAGGGACTCAACGGCAATGAAAAACTGTTTTTT. This chain links TRBV7-9 with TRBJ1-4; possible D gene TRBD1, 5 bases. V was shortened by 5 bases and J by 5 bases, with 15 bases between the two germline ends. The CDR3 consists of 15 residues. The germline V gene has CDR1 SEHNR and CDR2 FQNEAQ (reference sequence).

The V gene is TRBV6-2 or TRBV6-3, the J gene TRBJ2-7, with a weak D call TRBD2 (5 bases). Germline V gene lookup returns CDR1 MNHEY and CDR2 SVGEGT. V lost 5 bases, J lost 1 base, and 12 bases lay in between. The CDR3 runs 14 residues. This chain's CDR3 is CASSIRTESYEQYF. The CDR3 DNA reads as TGTGCCAGCAGTATCAGGACTGAGTCCTACGAGCAGTACTTC.